Listed here are 26 T cell receptor beta chains from one sample, sequenced in a study of cytomegalovirus exposure and HLA in healthy donors. Researchers ran the PCR with 60 Vbeta and 13 Jbeta primers. The table came from immunoSEQ multiplex PCR; TCRdb's copy has only in-frame clones and leaves some out. The sample totals 120,000 to 150,000 clones. The material sequenced was PBMCs. Receptor source: a woman aged 18 to 35 in good health and CMV-seronegative.

This sequence joins TRBV13 and TRBJ2-3; D is undetermined. The germline CDR1 and CDR2 sequences are PRHDT and FYEKMQ (reference sequence). The CDR3 extends over 11 amino acids. V shed 7 bases and J shed 5 bases, with 7 bases lying between them. CDR3 in amino acids: CASTRGDTQYF. The DNA of the CDR3 is TGTGCCAGCACCCGCGGAGATACGCAGTATTTT.

V gene TRBV18 combines with J gene TRBJ1-5; perhaps TRBD1 as D (6 bases). This CDR3 has 15 amino acids. V was shortened by 4 bases and J by 2 bases, with 12 bases between the two germline ends. Germline lookup yields CDR1 KGHSH and CDR2 LQKENI. CDR3 nucleotides: TGTGCCAGCTCACGGGGGCGCGGTGGCAATCAGCCCCAGCATTTT. Protein sequence: CASSRGRGGNQPQHF. Drawing the rest from reference TRBV18 and TRBJ1-5, the complete variable domain is NAGVMQNPRHLVRRRGQEARLRCSPMKGHSHVYWYRQLPEEGLKFMVYLQKENIIDESGMPKERFSAEFPKEGPSILRIQQVVRGDSAAYFCASSRGRGGNQPQHFGDGTRLSIL.

The chain employs TRBV7-6 and TRBJ2-1; D is perhaps TRBD1 (6 bases). The V gene's germline CDR1 is SGHVS and CDR2 FNYEAQ. This CDR3 has 15 residues. The V end was cut by 4 bases, the J end by 4 bases, with 14 bases between. CDR3 region: CASSSYGQYYNEQFF. The CDR3 coding sequence is TGTGCCAGCAGCTCCTATGGACAGTATTACAATGAGCAGTTCTTC.

This chain links TRBV9 with TRBJ2-5, with D possibly being TRBD1 (5 bases). CDR3 length: 15 residues. Germline V gene data show CDR1 as SGDLS and CDR2 as YYNGEE. The V end lost 3 bases, the J end lost 2 bases, and 14 bases lay between the germline ends. The CDR3 sequence is CASSAPTARQETQYF. The CDR3, as DNA: TGTGCCAGCAGCGCCCCGACAGCACGACAAGAGACCCAGTACTTC. Looking up the rest from reference TRBV9 and TRBJ2-5 gives the full variable domain: DSGVTQTPKHLITATGQRVTLRCSPRSGDLSVYWYQQSLDQGLQFLIQYYNGEERAKGNILERFSAQQFPDLHSELNLSSLELGDSALYFCASSAPTARQETQYFGPGTRLLVL.

The rearrangement links TRBV7-2 to TRBJ1-2; D uncertain. Trimming cost V 1 base and J 4 bases, with 13 bases left between them. Germline V gives CDR1 SGHTA, CDR2 FQGNSA. The CDR3 totals 15 residues. The CDR3 sequence: CASSLVARSVYGYTF. The CDR3 DNA sequence: TGTGCCAGCAGCTTAGTGGCGCGGTCGGTCTATGGCTACACCTTC.

The rearrangement uses TRBV6-1 and TRBJ2-6; D may be TRBD1 (5 bases). The CDR3 totals 15 residues. Germline V gene data show CDR1 as MNHNS and CDR2 as SASEGT. Trimming took 4 bases from V and 1 from J, leaving 8 bases between them. DNA for the CDR3: TGTGCCAGCAGTGGAGACAGTTCTGGGGCCAACGTCCTGACTTTC. Translated, it gives CASSGDSSGANVLTF.

The J gene is TRBJ1-6, the V gene TRBV29-1; no reliable D call. V lost 4 bases, J lost 7 bases, and 14 bases lay in between. Germline CDR1 and CDR2: SQVTM and ANQGSEA. CDR3 length equals 14 residues. The CDR3, as DNA: TGCAGCGTTGCCCAAGGACGGGGAAATTCACCCCTCCACTTT. It specifies CSVAQGRGNSPLHF.

This chain uses TRBV4-1 with TRBJ2-1, with TRBD2 identical over 7 bases. This CDR3 comprises 18 residues. V dropped 0 bases and J dropped 4; count of bases not matched to a gene: 12. Germline V gene lookup returns CDR1 MGHRA and CDR2 YSYEKL. The CDR3 DNA follows: TGCGCCAGCAGCCAAGAACCGGAGACCTCGGGGGGTTACAATGAGCAGTTCTTC. Amino acids: CASSQEPETSGGYNEQFF.

The genes are TRBV7-9 and TRBJ1-1; D ambiguous. The ends were cut back, 1 base at V and 7 bases at J, with 13 bases in the middle. Germline CDR1 reads SEHNR; CDR2 reads FQNEAQ (reference sequence). This CDR3 spans 14 amino acids. In nucleotides, the CDR3 is TGTGCCAGCAGCTTAGGAGGGATTTACAGTGAAGCTTTCTTT. Translated, it gives CASSLGGIYSEAFF.

V and J are TRBV9 and TRBJ2-5, with no clear D. CDR1 and CDR2 (germline): SGDLS, YYNGEE. Trimming took 4 bases from V and 7 from J, leaving 11 bases between them. The CDR3 contains 12 residues. The CDR3 region is CASSPFRGTQYF. Here the CDR3 DNA reads TGTGCCAGCAGCCCTTTCCGCGGGACCCAGTACTTC. The full variable domain, in which reference TRBV9 and TRBJ2-5 provide the parts outside the CDR3, is DSGVTQTPKHLITATGQRVTLRCSPRSGDLSVYWYQQSLDQGLQFLIQYYNGEERAKGNILERFSAQQFPDLHSELNLSSLELGDSALYFCASSPFRGTQYFGPGTRLLVL.

The rearrangement joins TRBV2 to TRBJ2-7; 10 bases match TRBD1. CDR1 is SNHLY, CDR2 FYNNEI, per germline. The CDR3 loop spans 14 amino acids. J lost 5 bases, V lost 10 bases, and 11 bases had no gene match. The CDR3 loop reads CATKKTGGGDEQYF. DNA of the CDR3: TGTGCCACCAAAAAGACAGGGGGCGGGGACGAGCAGTACTTC. Looking up the rest from reference TRBV2 and TRBJ2-7 gives the full variable domain: EPEVTQTPSHQVTQMGQEVILRCVPISNHLYFYWYRQILGQKVEFLVSFYNNEISEKSEIFDDQFSVERPDGSNFTLKIRSTKLEDSAMYFCATKKTGGGDEQYFGPGTRLTVT.

The V gene is TRBV5-6, the J gene TRBJ2-7, with a possible D match to TRBD2 (5 bases). V was cut by 2 bases and J by 3 bases, with 12 bases left in between. The CDR3 is 14 residues long. CDR1 and CDR2 from the germline V gene are SGHDT and YYEEEE. The CDR3: CASSFGIPGYEQYF. Written as DNA, the CDR3 is TGTGCCAGCAGCTTCGGGATACCGGGCTACGAGCAGTACTTC.

V and J are TRBV7-2 and TRBJ1-2; a weak D match, TRBD1 (6 bases). Germline CDR1 is SGHTA and CDR2 is FQGNSA. Between the trimmed V and J ends, which lost 1 base and 5 bases, there was a span of 17 bases. The CDR3 spans 16 residues. The CDR3 loop reads CASSLGSRGGRYGYTF. The CDR3 coding sequence is TGTGCCAGCAGCTTAGGAAGTAGGGGGGGGCGGTATGGCTACACCTTC.

The chain is built from TRBV18 and TRBJ1-5; TRBD1 matches at 7 bases. V dropped 5 bases and J dropped 4; count of bases not matched to a gene: 8. Per the germline V gene, CDR1 is KGHSH and CDR2 is LQKENI. There are 15 residues in the CDR3. Here the CDR3 reads CASSMGTVPNQPQHF. CDR3 nucleotides: TGTGCCAGCTCAATGGGGACAGTCCCAAATCAGCCCCAGCATTTT. Full variable domain (remainder filled in from reference TRBV18 and TRBJ1-5): NAGVMQNPRHLVRRRGQEARLRCSPMKGHSHVYWYRQLPEEGLKFMVYLQKENIIDESGMPKERFSAEFPKEGPSILRIQQVVRGDSAAYFCASSMGTVPNQPQHFGDGTRLSIL.

The V gene is TRBV7-2, the J gene TRBJ2-5; 8 bases align to TRBD2. The J segment lost 8 bases and the V segment lost 1 base, leaving 6 bases of the junction unmatched. Germline values: CDR1 SGHTA, CDR2 FQGNSA. This CDR3 is 14 amino acids long. The CDR3 loop is CASSLGPGGATQYF. The DNA of the CDR3 is TGTGCCAGCAGCTTAGGGCCCGGGGGGGCTACCCAGTACTTC.

The chain is built from TRBV7-8 and TRBJ2-5, with 7 positions matching TRBD1. The CDR3 totals 14 residues. V trimming: 3 bases; J trimming: 3 bases; junction bases outside the gene matches: 4. Germline CDR1 is SGHVS and CDR2 is FQNEAQ. CDR3: CASSLTGNKETQYF. CDR3 coding DNA: TGTGCCAGCAGCTTGACAGGGAATAAAGAGACCCAGTACTTC.

V usage is TRBV20-1 and J usage is TRBJ2-2; no firm D call. The germline V gene has CDR1 DFQATT and CDR2 SNEGSKA (reference sequence). The CDR3 loop spans 11 amino acids. V was trimmed by 5 bases and J by 8 bases, leaving 9 bases between them. As DNA, the CDR3 is TGCAGTGCTTTTTGGCTTGGGGAGCTGTTTTTT. This translates into CSAFWLGELFF.

V gene TRBV30 combines with J gene TRBJ1-1; 9 bases are shared with TRBD1. V trimming: 5 bases; J trimming: 5 bases; junction bases outside the gene matches: 3. The CDR3 is 12 residues long. Germline lookup yields CDR1 GTSNPN and CDR2 SVGIG (reference sequence). As DNA, the CDR3 is TGTGCCTGGGGACAGGGGAGTACTGAAGCTTTCTTT. Its protein product is CAWGQGSTEAFF.

The CDR3 bases are TGTGCCAGCAGTCCAAACTCCCCCCGTGAAGCTTTCTTT. Translation gives CASSPNSPREAFF. The rearrangement uses TRBV7-9 and TRBJ1-1; D is ambiguous. The CDR3 totals 13 residues. V was pared by 6 bases and J by 7 bases, with 15 bases between. Germline V gene lookup returns CDR1 SEHNR and CDR2 FQNEAQ (reference sequence).

The chain joins TRBV7-2 to TRBJ1-2; no clear D. The V gene lost 2 bases and the J gene lost 0 bases, with 13 bases spanning the gap. CDR1 is SGHTA, CDR2 FQGNSA, per germline. This CDR3 comprises 16 residues. This CDR3 reads CASSLPRRDSNYGYTF. The DNA of the CDR3 is TGTGCCAGCAGCTTACCCCGGCGGGATTCTAACTATGGCTACACCTTC. Full variable domain (missing parts from reference TRBV7-2 and TRBJ1-2): GAGVSQSPSNKVTEKGKDVELRCDPISGHTALYWYRQSLGQGLEFLIYFQGNSAPDKSGLPSDRFSAERTGGSVSTLTIQRTQQEDSAVYLCASSLPRRDSNYGYTFGSGTRLTVV.

This chain uses TRBV6-5 with TRBJ2-5; 7 bases map to TRBD1. CDR3 size: 14 residues. Per germline, CDR1 MNHEY and CDR2 SVGAGI. V lost 6 bases, J lost 3 bases, and 7 bases stayed unmatched. The CDR3 loop reads CASSQGTAEETQYF. The CDR3 nucleotides read TGTGCCAGCAGCCAAGGGACAGCAGAAGAGACCCAGTACTTC.

CDR3 residues: CASSTHPAGEAFF. The CDR3 DNA follows: TGTGCCAGTAGTACTCACCCGGCAGGTGAAGCTTTCTTT. This chain joins TRBV19 and TRBJ1-1, with D unresolved. The V end was cut by 4 bases, the J end by 7 bases, with 13 bases between. The germline V gene has CDR1 LNHDA and CDR2 SQIVND (reference sequence). The CDR3 runs to 13 residues.

The rearrangement joins TRBV2 to TRBJ1-6; maybe TRBD1 (6 bases). This CDR3 spans 12 amino acids. Trimming took 6 bases from V and 7 from J, leaving 7 bases between them. Germline CDR1 reads SNHLY; CDR2 reads FYNNEI. This chain's CDR3 is CASRDSNSPLHF. The CDR3 DNA reads TGTGCCAGCAGGGACAGCAATTCACCCCTCCACTTT.

V and J are TRBV30 and TRBJ2-3; 9 bases match TRBD2. CDR1 and CDR2 from the germline V gene are GTSNPN and SVGIG (reference sequence). CDR3 length: 15 residues. V lost 7 bases to trimming and J lost 1 base; unmatched junction nucleotides: 9. This CDR3 is CAFLGASGGTDTQYF. In DNA, the CDR3 is TGTGCCTTCCTAGGGGCTAGCGGGGGCACAGATACGCAGTATTTT. Using reference TRBV30 and TRBJ2-3 for the parts outside the CDR3, the full variable domain is SQTIHQWPATLVQPVGSPLSLECTVEGTSNPNLYWYRQAAGRGLQLLFYSVGIGQISSEVPQNLSASRPQDRQFILSSKKLLLSDSGFYLCAFLGASGGTDTQYFGPGTRLTVL.

The gene calls are TRBV28 and TRBJ1-2; TRBD1 aligns across 8 bases. Germline V gene data show CDR1 as MDHEN and CDR2 as SYDVKM. The ends lost 6 bases at V and 4 bases at J; junction bases unmatched: 7. This CDR3 region has 14 residues. CDR3 protein: CASRSGGVFYGYTF. The DNA for the CDR3 is TGTGCCAGCAGATCAGGGGGCGTTTTCTATGGCTACACCTTC.

V usage is TRBV29-1 and J usage is TRBJ1-3, with D hard to call. Trimming cost V 5 bases and J 3 bases, with 11 bases left between them. Germline CDR1 reads SQVTM; CDR2 reads ANQGSEA. The CDR3 loop spans 13 amino acids. DNA of the CDR3: TGCAGCGTTTCAGGCTGGAATGGAAACACCATATATTTT. It yields the protein CSVSGWNGNTIYF.